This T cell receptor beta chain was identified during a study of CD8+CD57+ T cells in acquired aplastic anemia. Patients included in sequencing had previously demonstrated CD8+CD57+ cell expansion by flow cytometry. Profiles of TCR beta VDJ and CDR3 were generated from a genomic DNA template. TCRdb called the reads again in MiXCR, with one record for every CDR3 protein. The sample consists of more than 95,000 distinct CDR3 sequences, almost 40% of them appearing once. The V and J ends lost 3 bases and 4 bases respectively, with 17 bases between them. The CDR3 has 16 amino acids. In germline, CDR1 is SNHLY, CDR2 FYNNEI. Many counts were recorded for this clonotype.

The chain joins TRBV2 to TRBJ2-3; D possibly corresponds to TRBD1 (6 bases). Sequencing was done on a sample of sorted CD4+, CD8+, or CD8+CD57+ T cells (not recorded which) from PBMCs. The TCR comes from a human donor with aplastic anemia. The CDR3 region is CASSELIQGFSDTQYF. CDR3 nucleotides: TGTGCCAGCAGTGAGTTAATACAGGGCTTCTCAGATACGCAGTATTTT.